This TCR beta chain stems from a study of blood T cells in healthy people across ages. Each donor was a healthy Caucasian individual from Russia, aged about 6 to 95. Combining a sample-barcoded 5' primer with a J-beta primer mix, a second PCR ran for roughly 7 to 12 cycles. TCRdb re-called the 5' RACE reads through MiXCR, storing one row per CDR3 protein. This sample has 1.4 million or so distinct CDR3 sequences, with roughly two fifths found just once. V was shortened by 5 bases and J by 2 bases, with 6 bases between the two germline ends. Germline CDR1 is SGHTA and CDR2 is FQGNSA. The CDR3 extends over 12 amino acids.

Sequencing was performed on blood. This sequence originates from a woman aged 18 to 35 in good health. This chain links TRBV7-2 with TRBJ1-2; D not resolved. CDR3 in amino acids: CASSAWNYGYTF. CDR3 nucleotides: TGTGCCAGCAGCGCCTGGAACTATGGCTACACCTTC.